One sample yielded the 5 T cell receptor beta chains listed below, sequenced in a study of blood T cell repertoires in COVID-19. Using immunoSEQ multiplex PCR, the repertoire was profiled, and TCRdb retains in-frame clones only, with some absent. Of under 200,000 clones listed, roughly 90% are singletons. Input material: peripheral blood. These TCRs come from a woman aged 60-75 years with COVID-19, enrolled during active disease.

Only a few counts were recorded for this clone. CDR3 sequence reads: CASSPDSGTAYNEQFF. DNA for the CDR3: TGTGCCAGCAGCCCTGATAGCGGGACCGCCTACAATGAGCAGTTCTTC. V gene TRBV3-1 (or the pseudogene TRBV3-2) combines with J gene TRBJ2-1; 8 nucleotides align to TRBD2. V dropped 4 bases and J dropped 2; count of bases not matched to a gene: 7. This CDR3 contains 16 residues. CDR1 is LGHDT, CDR2 YNNKEL, per germline (reference sequence).

V gene TRBV6-5 combines with J gene TRBJ1-2, with TRBD1 as a possible D gene (5 bases). Trimming took off 2 bases at V and 0 bases at J, with 7 bases between the two ends. Per the germline V gene, CDR1 is MNHEY and CDR2 is SVGAGI. This CDR3 contains 14 residues. The CDR3 reads CASSYAGANYGYTF. As DNA, the CDR3 is TGTGCCAGCAGTTACGCGGGGGCTAACTATGGCTACACCTTC.

This rearrangement joins TRBV19 to TRBJ1-3, with D perhaps matching TRBD1 (5 bases). There are 15 residues in the CDR3. The V and J ends lost 5 bases and 2 bases respectively, with 13 bases between them. Germline V gene data show CDR1 as LNHDA and CDR2 as SQIVND (reference sequence). The CDR3 region has the DNA TGTGCCAGTAGTTTGGAGGGGTATACTGGAAACACCATATATTTT. As protein: CASSLEGYTGNTIYF.

The chain is built from TRBV30 and TRBJ1-4; TRBD1 matches at 9 bases. The trim removed 0 bases at V and 7 bases at J, leaving 6 bases unmatched. The V gene's germline CDR1 is GTSNPN and CDR2 SVGIG (reference sequence). CDR3 size: 15 residues. CDR3 sequence: CAWSVQQGAGEKLFF. The CDR3 coding sequence is TGTGCCTGGAGTGTACAACAGGGGGCTGGTGAAAAACTGTTTTTT.

The genes are TRBV5-1 and TRBJ2-1; D is possibly TRBD2 (5 bases). Trimming took off 6 bases at V and 8 bases at J, with 21 bases between the two ends. The CDR3 contains 15 residues. Germline V CDR1 and CDR2: SGHRS, YFSETQ. CDR3 DNA: TGCGCCAGCACCCCAAGCCCCCGGGGAATCGATGAGCAGTTCTTC. This gives the protein CASTPSPRGIDEQFF.